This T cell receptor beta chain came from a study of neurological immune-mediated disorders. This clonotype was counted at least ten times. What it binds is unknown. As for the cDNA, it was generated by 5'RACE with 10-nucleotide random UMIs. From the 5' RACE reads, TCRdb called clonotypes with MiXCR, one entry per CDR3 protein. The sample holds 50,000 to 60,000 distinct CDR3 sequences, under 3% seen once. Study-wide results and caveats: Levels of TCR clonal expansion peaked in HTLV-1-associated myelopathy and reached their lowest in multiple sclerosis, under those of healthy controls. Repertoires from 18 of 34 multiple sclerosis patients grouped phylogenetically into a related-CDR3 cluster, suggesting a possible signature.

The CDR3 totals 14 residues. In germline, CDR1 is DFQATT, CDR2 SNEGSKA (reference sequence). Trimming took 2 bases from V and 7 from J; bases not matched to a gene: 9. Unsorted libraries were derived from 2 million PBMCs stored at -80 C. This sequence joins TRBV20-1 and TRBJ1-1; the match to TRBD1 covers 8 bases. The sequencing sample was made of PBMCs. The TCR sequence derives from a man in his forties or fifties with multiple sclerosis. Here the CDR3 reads CSARPGGQGSEAFF. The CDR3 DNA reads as TGCAGTGCTAGACCAGGCGGACAGGGAAGTGAAGCTTTCTTT.